In this sample, the clone carrying this TCR beta chain turned up a few times. Deletions cut 6 bases from V and 6 bases from J, with 9 bases between. This CDR3 spans 11 amino acids. This sample is drawn from a study of Graves' ophthalmopathy and Graves' hyperthyroidism. The TCR beta CDR3 regions underwent amplification from RNA transcripts. Amplification began with first-round RT-PCR using HTBI primers, then second-round multiplex PCR was performed. From the multiplex PCR reads, TCRdb called clonotypes with MiXCR, one entry per CDR3 protein. The data hold a few hundred thousand distinct CDR3 sequences, with 39% observed a single time.

The source of this sequence is an adult man with Graves' hyperthyroidism. Sequencing input: peripheral blood or thyroid tissue (not recorded which). The chain has TRBV12-3 or TRBV12-4 and TRBJ2-7, with D possibly TRBD2 on 5 matching bases. The CDR3 loop reads CASSSGSEQYF. In DNA form, the CDR3 reads TGTGCCAGCAGCTCGGGGTCCGAGCAGTACTTC.